Listed here are 3 T cell receptor beta chains from one sample, sequenced in a study of T-cell reconstitution after alpha-beta-depleted transplantation in children. Unique molecular identifiers were incorporated during preparation of the TCRbeta library. Each CDR3 protein is one row after TCRdb ran MiXCR on the PCR reads. The sample has about 640,000 distinct CDR3 sequences; approximately 17% are singletons. This specimen was PBMCs from the stem cell graft donor, taken from the stem cell graft. Source of these receptors: a human donor who donated a stem cell graft to a child with acute myeloid leukemia.

This clonotype has a count of ten or more. CDR3 protein: CASSLDGEQYF. In DNA form, the CDR3 reads TGTGCCAGCAGCTTAGATGGCGAGCAGTACTTC. The V and J genes are TRBV7-6 and TRBJ2-7; D gene ambiguous. Germline values: CDR1 SGHVS, CDR2 FNYEAQ. V lost 1 base and J 6 bases, leaving 4 bases between the germline ends. This CDR3 is 11 amino acids long.

In this sample, this clonotype turned up many times. The chain links TRBV20-1 to TRBJ2-5; D is possibly TRBD1 or TRBD2 (5 bases each). V gave up 8 bases and J gave up 2 bases, with 15 bases separating them. Per germline, CDR1 DFQATT and CDR2 SNEGSKA (reference sequence). The CDR3 consists of 13 residues. DNA of the CDR3: TGCAGTTTGGAGAGAGGGGCGCAAGAGACCCAGTACTTC. Translating gives CSLERGAQETQYF.

This clonotype was observed a handful of times. The rearrangement uses TRBV4-2 and TRBJ2-1, with TRBD2 identical over 13 bases. The ends lost 3 bases at V and 0 bases at J; junction bases unmatched: 11. The length of the CDR3 is 20 residues. CDR1 and CDR2 (germline): LGHNA, YNFKEQ. The CDR3 here is CASSQAGLAGVSSSYNEQFF. DNA of the CDR3: TGTGCCAGCAGCCAGGCTGGACTAGCGGGGGTGAGCAGCTCCTACAATGAGCAGTTCTTC.